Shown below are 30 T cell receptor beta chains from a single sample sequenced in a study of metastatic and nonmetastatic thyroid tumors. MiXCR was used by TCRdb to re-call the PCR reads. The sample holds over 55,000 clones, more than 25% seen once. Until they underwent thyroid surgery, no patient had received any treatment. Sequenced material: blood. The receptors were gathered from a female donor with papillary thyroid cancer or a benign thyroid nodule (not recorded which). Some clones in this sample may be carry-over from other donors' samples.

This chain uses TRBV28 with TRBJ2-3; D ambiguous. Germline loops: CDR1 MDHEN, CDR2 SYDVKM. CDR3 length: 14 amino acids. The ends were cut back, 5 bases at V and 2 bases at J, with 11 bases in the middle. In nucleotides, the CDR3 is TGTGCCAGCAGTACTACTGGGGACACAGATACGCAGTATTTT. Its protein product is CASSTTGDTDTQYF.

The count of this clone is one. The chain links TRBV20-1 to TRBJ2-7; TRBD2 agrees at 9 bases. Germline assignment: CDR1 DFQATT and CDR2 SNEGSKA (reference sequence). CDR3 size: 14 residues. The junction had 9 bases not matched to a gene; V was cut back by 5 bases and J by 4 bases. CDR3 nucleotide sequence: TGCAGTGCTCTCAGCGGGGGGAATCCGTACGAGCAGTACTTC. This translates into CSALSGGNPYEQYF.

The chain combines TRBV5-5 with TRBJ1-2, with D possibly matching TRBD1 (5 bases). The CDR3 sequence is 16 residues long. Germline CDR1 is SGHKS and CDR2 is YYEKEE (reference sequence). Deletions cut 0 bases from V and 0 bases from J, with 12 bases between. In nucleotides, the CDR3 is TGTGCCAGCAGCTTGGAGTGGGACGGGTCTAACTATGGCTACACCTTC. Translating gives CASSLEWDGSNYGYTF.

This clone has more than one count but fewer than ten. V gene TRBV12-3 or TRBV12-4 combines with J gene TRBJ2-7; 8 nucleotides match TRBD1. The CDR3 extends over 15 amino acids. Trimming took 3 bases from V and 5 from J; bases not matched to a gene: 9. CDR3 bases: TGTGCCAGCAGTTTTTCCGGGACAGGTACCCACGAGCAGTACTTC. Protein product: CASSFSGTGTHEQYF.

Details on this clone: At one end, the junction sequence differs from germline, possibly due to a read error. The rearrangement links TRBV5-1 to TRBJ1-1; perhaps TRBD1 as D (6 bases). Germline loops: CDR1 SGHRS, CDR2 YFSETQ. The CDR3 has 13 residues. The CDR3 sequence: CASRTELNTKAFF. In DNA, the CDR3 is TGCGCCAGCCGGACAGAATTGAACACTAAAGCTTTCTTT.

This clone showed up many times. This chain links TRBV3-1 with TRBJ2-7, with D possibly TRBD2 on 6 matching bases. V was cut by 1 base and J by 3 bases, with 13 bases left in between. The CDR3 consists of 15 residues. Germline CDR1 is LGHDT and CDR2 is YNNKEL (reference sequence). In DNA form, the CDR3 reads TGTGCCAGCAGCCAAGGGAGGGCCGGATTCTACGAGCAGTACTTC. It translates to CASSQGRAGFYEQYF.

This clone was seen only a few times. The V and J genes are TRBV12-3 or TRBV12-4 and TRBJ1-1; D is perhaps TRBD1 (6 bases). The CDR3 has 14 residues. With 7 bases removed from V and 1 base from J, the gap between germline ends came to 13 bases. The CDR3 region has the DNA TGTGCCAGCAACTCCAGGGGTCGGAACACTGAAGCTTTCTTT. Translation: CASNSRGRNTEAFF.

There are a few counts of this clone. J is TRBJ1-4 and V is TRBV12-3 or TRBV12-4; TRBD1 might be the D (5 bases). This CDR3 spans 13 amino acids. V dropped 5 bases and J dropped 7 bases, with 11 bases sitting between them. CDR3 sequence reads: CASSLGHVEKLFF. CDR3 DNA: TGTGCCAGCAGTCTCGGACATGTTGAAAAACTGTTTTTT.

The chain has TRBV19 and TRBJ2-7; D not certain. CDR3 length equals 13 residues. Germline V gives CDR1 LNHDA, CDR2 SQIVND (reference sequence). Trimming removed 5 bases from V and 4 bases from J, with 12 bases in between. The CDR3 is CASSDGRSYEQYF. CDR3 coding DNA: TGTGCCAGTAGTGATGGACGGTCTTACGAGCAGTACTTC.

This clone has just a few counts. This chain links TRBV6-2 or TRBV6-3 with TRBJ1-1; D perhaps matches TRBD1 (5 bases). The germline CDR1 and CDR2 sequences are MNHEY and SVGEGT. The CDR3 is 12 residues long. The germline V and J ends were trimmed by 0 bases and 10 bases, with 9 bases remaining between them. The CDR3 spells CASSYSSGGAFF. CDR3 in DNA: TGTGCCAGCAGTTACTCGAGTGGGGGAGCTTTCTTT.

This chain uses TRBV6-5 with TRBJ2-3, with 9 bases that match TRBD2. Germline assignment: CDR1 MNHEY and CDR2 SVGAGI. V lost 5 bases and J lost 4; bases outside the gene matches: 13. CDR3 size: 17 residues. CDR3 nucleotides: TGTGCCAGCAGTCCCACACCTAATAGCGGGAGCTCAGATACGCAGTATTTT. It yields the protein CASSPTPNSGSSDTQYF.

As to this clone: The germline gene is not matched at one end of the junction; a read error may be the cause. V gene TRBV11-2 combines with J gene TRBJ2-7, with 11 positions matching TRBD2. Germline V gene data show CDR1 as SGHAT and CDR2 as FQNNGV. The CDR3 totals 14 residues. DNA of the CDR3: TGTGCCAGCAGTTTAGCGGGGGGGCTATTCGAGCAGTACTTC. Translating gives CASSLAGGLFEQYF. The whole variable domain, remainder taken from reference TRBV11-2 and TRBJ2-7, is EAGVAQSPRYKIIEKRQSVAFWCNPISGHATLYWYQQILGQGPKLLIQFQNNGVVDDSQLPKDRFSAERLKGVDSTLKIQPAKLEDSAVYLCASSLAGGLFEQYFGPGTRLTVT.

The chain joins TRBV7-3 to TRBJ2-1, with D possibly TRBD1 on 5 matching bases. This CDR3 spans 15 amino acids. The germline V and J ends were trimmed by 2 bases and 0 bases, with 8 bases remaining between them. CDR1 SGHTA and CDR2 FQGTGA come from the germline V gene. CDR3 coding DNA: TGTGCCAGCAGCTTAGGGGCAGGCTCCTACAATGAGCAGTTCTTC. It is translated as CASSLGAGSYNEQFF.

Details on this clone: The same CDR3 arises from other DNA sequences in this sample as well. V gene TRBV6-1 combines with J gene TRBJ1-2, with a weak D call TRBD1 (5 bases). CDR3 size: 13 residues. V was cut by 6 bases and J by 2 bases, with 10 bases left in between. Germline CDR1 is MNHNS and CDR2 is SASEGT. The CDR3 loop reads CASSPGPNYGYTF. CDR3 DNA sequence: TGTGCCAGCAGCCCAGGGCCCAACTATGGCTACACCTTC.

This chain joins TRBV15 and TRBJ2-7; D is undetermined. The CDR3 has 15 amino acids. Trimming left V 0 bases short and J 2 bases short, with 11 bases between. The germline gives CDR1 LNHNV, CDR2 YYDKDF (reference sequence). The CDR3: CATSRDQGRTYEQYF. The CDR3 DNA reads TGTGCCACCAGCAGAGATCAAGGCAGAACCTACGAGCAGTACTTC. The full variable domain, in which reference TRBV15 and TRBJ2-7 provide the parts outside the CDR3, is DAMVIQNPRYQVTQFGKPVTLSCSQTLNHNVMYWYQQKSSQAPKLLFHYYDKDFNNEADTPDNFQSRRPNTSFCFLDIRSPGLGDTAMYLCATSRDQGRTYEQYFGPGTRLTVT.

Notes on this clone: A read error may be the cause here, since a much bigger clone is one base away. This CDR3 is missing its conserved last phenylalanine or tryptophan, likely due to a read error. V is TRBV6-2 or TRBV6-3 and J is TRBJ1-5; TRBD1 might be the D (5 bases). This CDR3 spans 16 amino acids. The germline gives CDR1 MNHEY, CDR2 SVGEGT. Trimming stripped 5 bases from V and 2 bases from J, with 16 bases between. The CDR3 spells CASSNPGGVGNQPQHL. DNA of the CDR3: TGTGCCAGCAGTAACCCGGGGGGGGTAGGCAATCAGCCCCAGCATTTG.

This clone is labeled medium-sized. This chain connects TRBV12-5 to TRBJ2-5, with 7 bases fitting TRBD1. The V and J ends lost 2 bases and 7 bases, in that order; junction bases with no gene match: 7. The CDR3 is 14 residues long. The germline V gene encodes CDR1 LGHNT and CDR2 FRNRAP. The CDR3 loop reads CASGLSRAGGTQYF. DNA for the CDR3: TGTGCTAGTGGTTTGTCGAGGGCAGGGGGGACCCAGTACTTC.

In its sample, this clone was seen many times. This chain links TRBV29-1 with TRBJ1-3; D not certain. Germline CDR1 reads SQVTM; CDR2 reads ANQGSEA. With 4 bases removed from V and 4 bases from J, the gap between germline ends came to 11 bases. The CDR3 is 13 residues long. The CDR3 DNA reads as TGCAGCGTTGCGGGCGAAAGAGGAAACACCATATATTTT. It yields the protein CSVAGERGNTIYF. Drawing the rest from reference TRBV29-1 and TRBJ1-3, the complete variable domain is SAVISQKPSRDICQRGTSLTIQCQVDSQVTMMFWYRQQPGQSLTLIATANQGSEATYESGFVIDKFPISRPNLTFSTLTVSNMSPEDSSIYLCSVAGERGNTIYFGEGSWLTVV.

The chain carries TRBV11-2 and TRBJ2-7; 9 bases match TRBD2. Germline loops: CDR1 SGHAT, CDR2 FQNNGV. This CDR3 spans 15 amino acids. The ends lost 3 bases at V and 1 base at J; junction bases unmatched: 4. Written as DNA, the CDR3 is TGTGCCAGCAGCTTTTCGAGCGGGGGGTCCTACGAGCAGTACTTC. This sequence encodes CASSFSSGGSYEQYF. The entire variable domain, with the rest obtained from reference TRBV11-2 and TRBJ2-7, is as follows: EAGVAQSPRYKIIEKRQSVAFWCNPISGHATLYWYQQILGQGPKLLIQFQNNGVVDDSQLPKDRFSAERLKGVDSTLKIQPAKLEDSAVYLCASSFSSGGSYEQYFGPGTRLTVT.

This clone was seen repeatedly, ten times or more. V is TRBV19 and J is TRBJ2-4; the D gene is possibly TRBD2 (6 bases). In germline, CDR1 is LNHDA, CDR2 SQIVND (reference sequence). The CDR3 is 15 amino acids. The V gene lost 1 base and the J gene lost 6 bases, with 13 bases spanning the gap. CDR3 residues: CASSIGRPGGNIQYF. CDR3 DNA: TGTGCCAGTAGTATAGGAAGGCCCGGGGGAAACATTCAGTACTTC. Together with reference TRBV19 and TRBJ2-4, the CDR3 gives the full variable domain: DGGITQSPKYLFRKEGQNVTLSCEQNLNHDAMYWYRQDPGQGLRLIYYSQIVNDFQKGDIAEGYSVSREKKESFPLTVTSAQKNPTAFYLCASSIGRPGGNIQYFGAGTRLSVL.

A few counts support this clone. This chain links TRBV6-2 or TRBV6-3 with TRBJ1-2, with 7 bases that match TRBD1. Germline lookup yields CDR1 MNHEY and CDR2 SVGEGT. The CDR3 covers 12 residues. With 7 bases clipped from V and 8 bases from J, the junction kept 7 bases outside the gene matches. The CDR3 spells CASNPTGYGYTF. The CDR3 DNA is TGTGCCAGCAACCCGACAGGGTACGGCTACACCTTC.

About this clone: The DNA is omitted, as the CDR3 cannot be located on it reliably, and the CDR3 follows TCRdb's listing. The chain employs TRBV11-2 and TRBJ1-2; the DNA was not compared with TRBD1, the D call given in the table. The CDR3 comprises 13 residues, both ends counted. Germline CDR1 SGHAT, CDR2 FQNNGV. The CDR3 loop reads CASSVGQGTDHTF.

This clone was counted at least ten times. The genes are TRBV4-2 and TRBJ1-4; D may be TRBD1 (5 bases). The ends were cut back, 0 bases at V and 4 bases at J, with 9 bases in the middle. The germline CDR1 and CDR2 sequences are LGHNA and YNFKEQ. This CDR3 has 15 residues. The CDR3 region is CASSQEQGVNEKLFF. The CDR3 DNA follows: TGTGCCAGCAGCCAAGAACAAGGGGTTAATGAAAAACTGTTTTTT.

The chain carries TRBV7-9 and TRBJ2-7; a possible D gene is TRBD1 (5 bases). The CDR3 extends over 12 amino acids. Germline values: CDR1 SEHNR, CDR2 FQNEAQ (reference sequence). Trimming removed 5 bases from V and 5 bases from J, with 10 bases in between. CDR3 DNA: TGTGCCAGCAGCAGTCCAGGGAACGAGCAGTACTTC. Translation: CASSSPGNEQYF.

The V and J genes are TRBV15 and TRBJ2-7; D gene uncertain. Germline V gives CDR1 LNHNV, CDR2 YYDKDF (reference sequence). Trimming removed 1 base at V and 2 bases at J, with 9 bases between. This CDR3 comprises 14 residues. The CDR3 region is CATSRGGVTYEQYF. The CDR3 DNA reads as TGTGCCACCAGCAGAGGGGGTGTAACCTACGAGCAGTACTTC. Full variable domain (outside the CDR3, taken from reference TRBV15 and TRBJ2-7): DAMVIQNPRYQVTQFGKPVTLSCSQTLNHNVMYWYQQKSSQAPKLLFHYYDKDFNNEADTPDNFQSRRPNTSFCFLDIRSPGLGDTAMYLCATSRGGVTYEQYFGPGTRLTVT.

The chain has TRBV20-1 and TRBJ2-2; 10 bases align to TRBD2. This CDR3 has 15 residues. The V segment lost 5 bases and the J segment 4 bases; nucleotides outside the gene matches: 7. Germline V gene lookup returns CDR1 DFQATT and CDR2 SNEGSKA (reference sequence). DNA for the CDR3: TGCAGTGCTCGGGGGGGGACTAGCGTCACCGGGGAGCTGTTTTTT. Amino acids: CSARGGTSVTGELFF.

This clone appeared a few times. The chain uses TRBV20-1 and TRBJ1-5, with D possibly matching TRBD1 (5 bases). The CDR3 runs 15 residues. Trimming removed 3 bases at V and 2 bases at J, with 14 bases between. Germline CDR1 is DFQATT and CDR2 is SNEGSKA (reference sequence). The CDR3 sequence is CSASSGGSGNQPQHF. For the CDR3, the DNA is TGCAGTGCTAGTTCCGGGGGGTCTGGCAATCAGCCCCAGCATTTT.

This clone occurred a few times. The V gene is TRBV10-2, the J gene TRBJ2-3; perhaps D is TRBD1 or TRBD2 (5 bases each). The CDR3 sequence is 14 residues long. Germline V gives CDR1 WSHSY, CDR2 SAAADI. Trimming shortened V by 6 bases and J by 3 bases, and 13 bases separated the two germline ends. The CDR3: CASRRGRSTDTQYF. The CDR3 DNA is TGCGCCAGCAGAAGGGGACGCTCAACAGATACGCAGTATTTT.

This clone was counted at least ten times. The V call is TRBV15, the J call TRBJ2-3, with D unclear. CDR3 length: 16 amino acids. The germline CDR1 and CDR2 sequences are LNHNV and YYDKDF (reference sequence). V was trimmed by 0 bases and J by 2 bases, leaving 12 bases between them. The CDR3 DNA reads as TGTGCCACCAGCAGAGATAATTGGGGAACCACAGATACGCAGTATTTT. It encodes CATSRDNWGTTDTQYF.

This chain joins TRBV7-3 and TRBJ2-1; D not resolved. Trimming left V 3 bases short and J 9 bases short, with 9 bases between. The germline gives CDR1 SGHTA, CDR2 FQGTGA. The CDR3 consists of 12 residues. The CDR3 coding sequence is TGTGCCAGCAGCTTTCTGGGTGGTGAGCAGTTCTTC. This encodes CASSFLGGEQFF.